These 9 T cell receptor beta chains came from one sample sequenced in a study of OX40 agonist ivuxolimab in advanced cancers. The assay was immunoSEQ multiplex PCR, and TCRdb's table has in-frame clones only and misses some. The table lists about 90,000 clones, around 90% of them singletons. The specimen was CD4+ or CD8+ T cells sorted from blood, collected in a trial of the OX40 agonist ivuxolimab. These receptors all stem from an adult with an advanced solid tumor such as melanoma, head and neck, liver or kidney cancer.

J is TRBJ2-1 and V is TRBV18; D call uncertain. The CDR3 spans 12 residues. Per the germline V gene, CDR1 is KGHSH and CDR2 is LQKENI. The V end was cut by 3 bases, the J end by 7 bases, with 7 bases between. CDR3 amino acids: CASSPSLNEQFF. The CDR3 DNA is TGTGCCAGCTCACCTTCCCTTAATGAGCAGTTCTTC.

The chain links TRBV7-9 to TRBJ2-1, with D tentatively TRBD1 or TRBD2 (7 bases each). Germline lookup yields CDR1 SEHNR and CDR2 FQNEAQ (reference sequence). The CDR3 is 13 amino acids. The ends were cut back, 3 bases at V and 11 bases at J, with 14 bases in the middle. This chain's CDR3 is CASSFQGGDQQFF. CDR3 bases: TGTGCCAGCAGCTTCCAGGGGGGGGACCAGCAGTTCTTC.

The chain employs TRBV18 and TRBJ1-3; 7 bases agree with TRBD1. This CDR3 has 15 amino acids. The V and J ends lost 3 bases and 4 bases, in that order; junction bases with no gene match: 6. Germline values: CDR1 KGHSH, CDR2 LQKENI. The CDR3 spells CASSPWDSGGNTIYF. CDR3 bases: TGTGCCAGCTCACCCTGGGACAGCGGGGGAAACACCATATATTTT.

The V gene is TRBV7-2, the J gene TRBJ1-2; D unclear. The CDR3 spans 11 residues. Trimming took 5 bases from V and 9 from J, leaving 10 bases between them. Looked up from germline, CDR1 is SGHTA and CDR2 is FQGNSA. The CDR3, as DNA: TGTGCCAGCAGCGGAAGGACCCGCTACACCTTC. Translated, it gives CASSGRTRYTF.

The chain couples TRBV28 to TRBJ1-4; D not certain. Germline CDR1 is MDHEN and CDR2 is SYDVKM. V lost 4 bases to trimming and J lost 7 bases, with 13 bases between them. This CDR3 spans 14 amino acids. The CDR3 here is CASSSAGFGEKLFF. For the CDR3, the DNA is TGTGCCAGCAGTTCCGCTGGGTTCGGTGAAAAACTGTTTTTT.

This chain connects TRBV4-3 to TRBJ2-3, with D possibly matching TRBD2 (6 bases). The CDR3 consists of 13 residues. Germline loops: CDR1 LGHNA, CDR2 YSLEER. Deletions cut 1 base from V and 5 bases from J, with 7 bases between. This chain's CDR3 is CASSQVSGDTQYF. The CDR3 nucleotides are TGCGCCAGCAGCCAAGTTAGCGGAGATACGCAGTATTTT.

The chain uses TRBV5-1 and TRBJ2-7, with D maybe TRBD1 (6 bases). V lost 0 bases and J lost 3, with 7 bases in between. CDR3 length: 13 residues. Germline CDR1 SGHRS, CDR2 YFSETQ. The CDR3 reads CASSLEGHYEQYF. The CDR3 DNA reads as TGCGCCAGCAGCTTGGAGGGACACTACGAGCAGTACTTC.

The J gene is TRBJ2-3, the V gene TRBV14, with D possibly matching TRBD2 (5 bases). The germline V gene encodes CDR1 SGHDN and CDR2 FVKESK. The CDR3 loop spans 14 amino acids. Trimming shortened V by 2 bases and J by 1 base, and 7 bases separated the two germline ends. This chain's CDR3 is CASSQHSGTDTQYF. Written as DNA, the CDR3 is TGTGCCAGCAGCCAACATAGCGGCACAGATACGCAGTATTTT.

The rearrangement links TRBV6-1 to TRBJ2-1; 11 bases agree with TRBD1. The CDR3 is 14 amino acids. V shed 5 bases, J shed 7 bases, and the junction held 4 bases outside the gene matches. The V gene's germline CDR1 is MNHNS and CDR2 SASEGT. CDR3 amino acids: CASSPGQGVNEQFF. Written as DNA, the CDR3 is TGTGCCAGCAGTCCGGGACAGGGGGTGAATGAGCAGTTCTTC.